The 4 T cell receptor beta chains presented below share a single source sample, sequenced in a study of Ad26.COV2.S vaccination and SARS-CoV-2 variants. Assay: immunoSEQ multiplex PCR; the TCRdb copy retains only in-frame clones and omits some. The sample has a few hundred thousand clones, around nine tenths seen once; the top ten hold over 9%. Documented treatment: around 19 received Ad26.COV2.S at low or high dose, single or two shots; 5 received placebo; per-sample allocation not given. Collection of the samples took place on day 63 after the first injection of vaccine or placebo. The material sequenced was peripheral blood, taken in a trial of Ad26.COV2.S vaccine versus placebo. Source of these receptors: a person aged 18-65 years who received the Ad26.COV2.S COVID-19 vaccine or a placebo.

The J gene is TRBJ2-1, the V gene TRBV29-1, with D hard to call. The CDR3 sequence is 13 residues long. Per the germline V gene, CDR1 is SQVTM and CDR2 is ANQGSEA. Trimming shortened V by 6 bases and J by 9 bases, and 18 bases separated the two germline ends. CDR3 in amino acids: CSVWVEPTGEQFF. CDR3 in DNA: TGCAGCGTCTGGGTGGAGCCCACGGGTGAGCAGTTCTTC.

This clone has just one count. This chain joins TRBV15 and TRBJ2-7; D possibly matches TRBD1 or TRBD2 (5 bases each). The V gene lost 1 base and the J gene lost 0 bases, with 16 bases spanning the gap. This CDR3 is built from 17 residues. CDR1 and CDR2 (germline): LNHNV, YYDKDF (reference sequence). This CDR3 is CATSRVVGSGTSYEQYF. CDR3 in DNA: TGTGCCACCAGCAGAGTGGTAGGATCGGGGACCTCCTACGAGCAGTACTTC.

The V call is TRBV23-1, the J call TRBJ1-1; D is unresolved. TRBV23-1 is classed as an ORF, of uncertain function. The CDR3 length is 12 residues. V was cut by 6 bases and J by 8 bases, with 13 bases left in between. The CDR3 protein is CASRRNHQEAFF. The CDR3 DNA sequence: TGCGCCAGCAGACGAAACCACCAGGAAGCTTTCTTT.

The chain carries TRBV6-2 or TRBV6-3 and TRBJ2-7; possibly TRBD2 for D (7 bases). CDR3 length: 14 residues. The germline gives CDR1 MNHEY, CDR2 SVGEGT. Trimming removed 2 bases from V and 3 bases from J, with 11 bases in between. The CDR3: CASSYGGAYYEQYF. Here the CDR3 DNA reads TGTGCCAGCAGTTACGGGGGGGCCTACTACGAGCAGTACTTC.